Listed below are T cell receptor beta chains from one sample, sequenced in a study of early T cells in non-severe SARS-CoV-2 infection. MiXCR, run by TCRdb on the 5' RACE reads, gives a single entry per CDR3 protein. In the table there are under 55,000 distinct CDR3 sequences, roughly 10% of which are singletons. Material for sequencing was whole blood. These receptor sequences come from an adult who was a healthcare worker with PCR-confirmed SARS-CoV-2 infection or an uninfected control (not recorded which). Each CDR3 is given with its conserved first and last residue. Fields, in order: V gene, D gene, CDR3 length, clone size, J gene, CDR3 DNA, CDR3 protein. A D gene is named only where the DNA matches it firmly. Size values are once, few and many counts, or a class for expanded clones, and some rows have none.

TRBV7-3	TRBD2	12	few	TRBJ2-1	TGTGCCAGCAGCTTGACTAGCGGGAAGTTGTTCTTC	CASSLTSGKLFF
TRBV12-3/TRBV12-4	TRBD2	15	many	TRBJ2-7	TGTGCCAGCAGCCGGCGGACTAGCGGGACGCAAGAGCAGTACTTC	CASSRRTSGTQEQYF
TRBV6-2/TRBV6-3	-	14	-	TRBJ2-1	TGTGCCAGCTCTTCCATACGTGTTCCAAATGAGCAGTTCTTC	CASSSIRVPNEQFF
TRBV12-3/TRBV12-4	-	12	-	TRBJ2-1	TGTGCCAGCAGTTTCCGGGTGAATGAGCAGTTCTTC	CASSFRVNEQFF
TRBV11-1	TRBD1	16	many	TRBJ2-1	TGTGCCAGCAGCCCACGATGGACAGGGGCTTACAATGAGCAGTTCTTC	CASSPRWTGAYNEQFF
TRBV4-3	-	14	many	TRBJ2-7	TGCGCCAGCATTAAGCGGGTAAGCTCCTACGAGCAGTACTTC	CASIKRVSSYEQYF
TRBV6-2/TRBV6-3	-	12	-	TRBJ1-2	TGTGCCAGCAGTTACGAGGGTGAGGGCTACACCTTC	CASSYEGEGYTF
TRBV4-1	TRBD2	15	-	TRBJ2-1	TGCGCCAGCAGCCGGCTAGCGGGAATTAACAACGAGCAGTTCTTC	CASSRLAGINNEQFF
TRBV7-2	TRBD2	13	many	TRBJ2-7	TGTGCCAGCAGCCCCCGGGGGGATTGGGAGCAGTACTTC	CASSPRGDWEQYF
TRBV12-3/TRBV12-4	-	14	-	TRBJ1-6	TGTGCCAGCAGTTTGGGACTAGGAAGCTCACCCCTCCACTTT	CASSLGLGSSPLHF
TRBV20-1	-	14	many	TRBJ2-1	TGCAGTGCTAGGACACGGGACAACTACAATGAGCAGTTCTTC	CSARTRDNYNEQFF
TRBV27	TRBD2	16	-	TRBJ2-3	TGTGCCAGCAGCCCCCTAGCGGGAGGGGTCACAGATACGCAGTATTTT	CASSPLAGGVTDTQYF